Following are 19 T cell receptor beta chains from one sample sequenced in a study of radiation and T cells in renal cell carcinoma. Time point meaning: blood 4 weeks post-SBRT, at nephrectomy. The treatment here: 15 Gy SBRT to primary tumor, nephrectomy 4 weeks later. Sequencing used immunoSEQ multiplex PCR; TCRdb keeps in-frame clones, though not all of them. This repertoire shows more than 120,000 clones, around 88% found once; its top ten account for around a sixth. The sequencing used blood, collected from a patient whose treatment included radiotherapy and nephrectomy. The origin of the receptors is a woman aged 50 to 60 with renal cell carcinoma.

This chain links TRBV28 with TRBJ1-4; 8 positions agree with TRBD1. The V and J ends lost 6 bases and 6 bases, in that order; junction bases with no gene match: 6. CDR1 and CDR2 (germline): MDHEN, SYDVKM. The CDR3 is 14 amino acids. The CDR3 here is CASSDRGRDEKLFF. CDR3 DNA sequence: TGTGCCAGCAGCGACAGGGGAAGGGATGAAAAACTGTTTTTT.

This clone was detected once. The CDR3 DNA follows: TGTGCCAGCAGCGTAGATAGCGTCCAAGAGACCCAGTACTTC. It translates to CASSVDSVQETQYF. The chain has TRBV9 and TRBJ2-5; a weak D match, TRBD2 (5 bases). The CDR3 is made up of 14 amino acids. V lost 0 bases and J lost 1, with 7 bases in between. The germline V gene has CDR1 SGDLS and CDR2 YYNGEE.

This clone was detected only a few times. This sequence joins TRBV10-3 and TRBJ2-1; D unclear. V shed 3 bases and J shed 6 bases, with 9 bases lying between them. Germline values: CDR1 ENHRY, CDR2 SYGVKD. The CDR3 consists of 13 residues. CDR3 bases: TGTGCCATCAGTGATTACGGCCGCAATGAGCAGTTCTTC. Protein sequence: CAISDYGRNEQFF.

V and J are TRBV7-8 and TRBJ2-3; perhaps TRBD1 as D (6 bases). Germline assignment: CDR1 SGHVS and CDR2 FQNEAQ. With 3 bases removed from V and 2 bases from J, the gap between germline ends came to 12 bases. CDR3 size: 15 residues. The CDR3 region has the DNA TGTGCCAGCAGCTTGGACCAGGGGACCACAGATACGCAGTATTTT. Its translation is CASSLDQGTTDTQYF.

V and J are TRBV15 and TRBJ1-5, with a tentative D call TRBD1 (5 bases). The V gene lost 6 bases and the J gene lost 11 bases, with 17 bases spanning the gap. Germline lookup yields CDR1 LNHNV and CDR2 YYDKDF (reference sequence). The CDR3 length is 13 residues. CDR3 sequence (DNA): TGTGCCACCAGTCGGGGGGGAGACATAGCCCAGCATTTT. Protein product: CATSRGGDIAQHF. Full variable domain (missing parts from reference TRBV15 and TRBJ1-5): DAMVIQNPRYQVTQFGKPVTLSCSQTLNHNVMYWYQQKSSQAPKLLFHYYDKDFNNEADTPDNFQSRRPNTSFCFLDIRSPGLGDTAMYLCATSRGGDIAQHFGDGTRLSIL.

The chain couples TRBV10-3 to TRBJ1-2; D is ambiguous. The CDR3 has 13 amino acids. Germline lookup yields CDR1 ENHRY and CDR2 SYGVKD. Deletions cut 2 bases from V and 4 bases from J, with 8 bases between. The CDR3 DNA sequence: TGTGCCATCAGTGAGCCGGGAGGCTATGGCTACACCTTC. This codes for CAISEPGGYGYTF.

The genes are TRBV9 and TRBJ2-2, with a weak D call TRBD1 (5 bases). CDR1 and CDR2 (germline): SGDLS, YYNGEE. The CDR3 covers 15 residues. The ends were cut back, 2 bases at V and 5 bases at J, with 13 bases in the middle. The CDR3 DNA sequence: TGTGCCAGCAGCGTCTCCGAAGGGGTTACCGGGGAGCTGTTTTTT. Translated, it gives CASSVSEGVTGELFF. The complete variable domain, with remaining parts taken from reference TRBV9 and TRBJ2-2, reads DSGVTQTPKHLITATGQRVTLRCSPRSGDLSVYWYQQSLDQGLQFLIQYYNGEERAKGNILERFSAQQFPDLHSELNLSSLELGDSALYFCASSVSEGVTGELFFGEGSRLTVL.

J is TRBJ2-7 and V is TRBV13; 8 bases are a match to TRBD1. The junction had 13 bases not matched to a gene; V was cut back by 4 bases and J by 5 bases. Germline V lookup: CDR1 PRHDT, CDR2 FYEKMQ (reference sequence). This CDR3 is 16 amino acids long. In nucleotides, the CDR3 is TGTGCCAGCAGCTCGCCGGTTCGGCAGGGGGCAAACGAGCAGTACTTC. It translates to CASSSPVRQGANEQYF.

The genes are TRBV7-8 and TRBJ2-1, with TRBD2 identical over 8 bases. From germline, CDR1 is SGHVS and CDR2 FQNEAQ. V trimming: 3 bases; J trimming: 0 bases; junction bases outside the gene matches: 1. The CDR3 contains 15 residues. CDR3 residues: CASSFAGGSYNEQFF. CDR3 coding DNA: TGTGCCAGCAGCTTCGCGGGGGGCTCCTACAATGAGCAGTTCTTC.

The chain employs TRBV28 and TRBJ2-7; 14 positions agree with TRBD2. From germline, CDR1 is MDHEN and CDR2 SYDVKM. V shed 6 bases and J 0 bases; nucleotides not matched to a gene: 1. This CDR3 region has 15 residues. In DNA, the CDR3 is TGTGCCAGCAGCGGGACTAGCGGGAGCTCCTACGAGCAGTACTTC. Translated, it gives CASSGTSGSSYEQYF.

The rearrangement joins TRBV19 to TRBJ2-7, with TRBD1 identical over 9 bases. The CDR3 consists of 13 residues. Per the germline V gene, CDR1 is LNHDA and CDR2 is SQIVND (reference sequence). The trim removed 6 bases at V and 3 bases at J, leaving 3 bases unmatched. The CDR3 nucleotides are TGTGCCAGTAGGGGACAGGGTGACTACGAGCAGTACTTC. This translates into CASRGQGDYEQYF.

This clone has more than one count but fewer than ten. The chain carries TRBV10-1 and TRBJ2-7; perhaps TRBD1 as D (5 bases). This CDR3 comprises 13 residues. V dropped 4 bases and J dropped 6 bases, with 13 bases sitting between them. CDR1 and CDR2 from the germline V gene are WNHNN and SYGVQD (reference sequence). The DNA for the CDR3 is TGCGCCAGCAGTGCTAAGGCAGGGCTCGAGCAGTACTTC. Translating it yields CASSAKAGLEQYF.

V and J are TRBV5-4 and TRBJ2-3; 10 positions agree with TRBD2. Trimming cost V 4 bases and J 5 bases; bases outside gene matches: 10. The CDR3 runs 16 residues. Germline CDR1 reads SGHNT; CDR2 reads YYREEE (reference sequence). The DNA for the CDR3 is TGTGCCAGCAGCCCAAGCGGGGGGGCTGTTGGAGATACGCAGTATTTT. As protein: CASSPSGGAVGDTQYF.

J is TRBJ2-5 and V is TRBV18, with D perhaps TRBD2 (6 bases). This CDR3 has 15 amino acids. Looked up from germline, CDR1 is KGHSH and CDR2 is LQKENI. Trimming removed 3 bases from V and 2 bases from J, with 13 bases in between. The DNA for the CDR3 is TGTGCCAGCTCACCGGAGGGTATAACTCAAGAGACCCAGTACTTC. Its translation is CASSPEGITQETQYF.

This clone was seen just once. This chain connects TRBV5-1 to TRBJ2-2; no reliable D call. The CDR3 runs 15 residues. Germline V gives CDR1 SGHRS, CDR2 YFSETQ. The V gene lost 2 bases and the J gene lost 6 bases, with 14 bases spanning the gap. The CDR3 nucleotides read TGCGCCAGCAGCTTCTCCCAACTTATCGCCGGGGAGCTGTTTTTT. Its protein product is CASSFSQLIAGELFF.

This clone was seen just once. The V and J genes are TRBV7-9 and TRBJ2-7; TRBD2 agrees at 11 bases. V trimming: 4 bases; J trimming: 2 bases; junction bases outside the gene matches: 1. The CDR3 extends over 14 amino acids. Germline V lookup: CDR1 SEHNR, CDR2 FQNEAQ (reference sequence). This CDR3 is CASSSGLAAYEQYF. CDR3 in DNA: TGTGCCAGCAGCTCGGGACTAGCGGCCTACGAGCAGTACTTC. The entire variable domain, with the rest obtained from reference TRBV7-9 and TRBJ2-7, is as follows: DTGVSQNPRHKITKRGQNVTFRCDPISEHNRLYWYRQTLGQGPEFLTYFQNEAQLEKSRLLSDRFSAERPKGSFSTLEIQRTEQGDSAMYLCASSSGLAAYEQYFGPGTRLTVT.

V usage is TRBV9 and J usage is TRBJ2-3, with TRBD2 matching over 7 bases. There are 15 residues in the CDR3. Per the germline V gene, CDR1 is SGDLS and CDR2 is YYNGEE. The V gene end was trimmed by 4 bases and the J gene end by 3 bases; junction bases not matched to a gene: 8. CDR3 DNA: TGTGCCAGCAGCACCTCAGTGGGGGGGACAGATACGCAGTATTTT. The encoded protein is CASSTSVGGTDTQYF.

The rearrangement uses TRBV9 and TRBJ1-4, with unresolved D. The CDR3 sequence is 14 residues long. Germline CDR1 SGDLS, CDR2 YYNGEE. Between the trimmed V and J ends, which lost 1 base and 8 bases, there was a span of 12 bases. For the CDR3, the DNA is TGTGCCAGCAGCGTAAGGGCAGGTCGGGAAAAACTGTTTTTT. Encoded protein: CASSVRAGREKLFF.

This chain links TRBV6-6 with TRBJ2-5; no clear D gene. Germline V gives CDR1 MNHNY, CDR2 SVGAGI (reference sequence). V was shortened by 6 bases and J by 1 base, with 12 bases between the two germline ends. The CDR3 length is 14 residues. The CDR3 is CASRPHGPQETQYF. CDR3 DNA: TGTGCCAGCAGACCACATGGACCCCAAGAGACCCAGTACTTC.